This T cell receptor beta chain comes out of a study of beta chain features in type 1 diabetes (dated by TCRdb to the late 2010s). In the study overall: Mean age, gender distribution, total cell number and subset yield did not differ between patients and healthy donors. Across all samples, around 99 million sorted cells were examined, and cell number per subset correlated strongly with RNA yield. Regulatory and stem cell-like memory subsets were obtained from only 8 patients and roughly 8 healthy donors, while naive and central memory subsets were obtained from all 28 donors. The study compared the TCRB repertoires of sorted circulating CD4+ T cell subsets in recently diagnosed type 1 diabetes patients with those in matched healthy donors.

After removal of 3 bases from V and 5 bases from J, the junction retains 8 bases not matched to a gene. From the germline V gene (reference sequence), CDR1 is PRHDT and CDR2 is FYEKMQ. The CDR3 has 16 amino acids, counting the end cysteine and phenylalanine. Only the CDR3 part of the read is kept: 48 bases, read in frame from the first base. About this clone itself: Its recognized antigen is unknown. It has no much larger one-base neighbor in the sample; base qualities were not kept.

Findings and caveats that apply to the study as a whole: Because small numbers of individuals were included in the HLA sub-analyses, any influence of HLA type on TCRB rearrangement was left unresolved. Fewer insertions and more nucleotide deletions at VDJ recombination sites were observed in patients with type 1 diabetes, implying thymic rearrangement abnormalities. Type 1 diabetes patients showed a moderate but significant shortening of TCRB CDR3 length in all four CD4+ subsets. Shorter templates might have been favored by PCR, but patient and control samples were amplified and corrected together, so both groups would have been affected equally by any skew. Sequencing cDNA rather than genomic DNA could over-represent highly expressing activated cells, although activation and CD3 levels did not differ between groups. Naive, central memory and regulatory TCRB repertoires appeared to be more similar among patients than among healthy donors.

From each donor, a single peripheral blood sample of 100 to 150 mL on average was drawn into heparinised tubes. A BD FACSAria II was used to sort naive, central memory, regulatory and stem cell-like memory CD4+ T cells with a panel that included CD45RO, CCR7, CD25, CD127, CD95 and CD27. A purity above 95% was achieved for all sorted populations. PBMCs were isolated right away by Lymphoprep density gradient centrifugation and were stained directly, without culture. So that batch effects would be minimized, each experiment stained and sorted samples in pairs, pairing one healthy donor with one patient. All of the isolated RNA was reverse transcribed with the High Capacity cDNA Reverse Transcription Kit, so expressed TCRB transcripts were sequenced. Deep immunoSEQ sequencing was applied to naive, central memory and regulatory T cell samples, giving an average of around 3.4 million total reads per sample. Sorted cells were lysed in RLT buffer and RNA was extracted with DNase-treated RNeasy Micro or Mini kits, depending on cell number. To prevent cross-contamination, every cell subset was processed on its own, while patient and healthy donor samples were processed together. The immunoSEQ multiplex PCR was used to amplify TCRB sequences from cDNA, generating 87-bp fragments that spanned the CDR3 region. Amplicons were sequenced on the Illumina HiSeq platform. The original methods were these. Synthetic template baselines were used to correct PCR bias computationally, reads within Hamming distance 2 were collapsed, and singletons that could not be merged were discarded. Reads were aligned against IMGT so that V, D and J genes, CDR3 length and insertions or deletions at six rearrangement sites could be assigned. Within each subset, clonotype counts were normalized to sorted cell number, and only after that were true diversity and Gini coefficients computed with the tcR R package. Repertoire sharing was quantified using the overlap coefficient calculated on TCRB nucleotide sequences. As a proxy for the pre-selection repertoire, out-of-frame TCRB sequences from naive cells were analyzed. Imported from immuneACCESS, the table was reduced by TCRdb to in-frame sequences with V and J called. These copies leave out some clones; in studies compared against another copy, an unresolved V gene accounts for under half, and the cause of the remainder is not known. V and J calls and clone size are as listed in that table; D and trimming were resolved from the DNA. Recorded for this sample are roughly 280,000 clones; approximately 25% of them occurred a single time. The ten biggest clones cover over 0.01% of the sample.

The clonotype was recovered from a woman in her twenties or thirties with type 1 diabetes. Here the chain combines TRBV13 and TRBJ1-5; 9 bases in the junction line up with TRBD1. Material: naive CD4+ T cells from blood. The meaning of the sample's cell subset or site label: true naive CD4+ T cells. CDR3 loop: CASSFTGTGRHQPQHF. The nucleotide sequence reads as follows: TGTGCCAGCAGCTTTACCGGGACAGGGAGGCATCAGCCCCAGCATTTT.